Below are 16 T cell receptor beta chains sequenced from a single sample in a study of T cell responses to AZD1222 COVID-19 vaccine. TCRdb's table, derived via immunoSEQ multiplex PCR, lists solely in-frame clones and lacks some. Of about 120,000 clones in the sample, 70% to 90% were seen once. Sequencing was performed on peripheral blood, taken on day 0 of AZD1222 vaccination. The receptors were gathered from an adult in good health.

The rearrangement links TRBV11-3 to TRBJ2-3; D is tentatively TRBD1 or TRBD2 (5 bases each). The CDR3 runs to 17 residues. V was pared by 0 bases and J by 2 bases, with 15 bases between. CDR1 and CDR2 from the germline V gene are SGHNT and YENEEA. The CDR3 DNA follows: TGTGCCAGCAGCTTAGAAGGGGAAGGACTTCACACAGATACGCAGTATTTT. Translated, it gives CASSLEGEGLHTDTQYF.

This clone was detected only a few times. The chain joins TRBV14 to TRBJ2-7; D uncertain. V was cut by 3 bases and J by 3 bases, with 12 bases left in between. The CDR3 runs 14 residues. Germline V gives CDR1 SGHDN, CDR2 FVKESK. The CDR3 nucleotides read TGTGCCAGCAGCCACGCCTTGGGGTACTACGAGCAGTACTTC. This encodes CASSHALGYYEQYF.

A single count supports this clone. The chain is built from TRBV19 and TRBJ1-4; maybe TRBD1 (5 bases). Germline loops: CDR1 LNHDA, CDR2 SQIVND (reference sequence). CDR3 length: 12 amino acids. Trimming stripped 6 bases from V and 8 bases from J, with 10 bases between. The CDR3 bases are TGTGCCAGTAGGGAGGACACGGAAAAACTGTTTTTT. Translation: CASREDTEKLFF.

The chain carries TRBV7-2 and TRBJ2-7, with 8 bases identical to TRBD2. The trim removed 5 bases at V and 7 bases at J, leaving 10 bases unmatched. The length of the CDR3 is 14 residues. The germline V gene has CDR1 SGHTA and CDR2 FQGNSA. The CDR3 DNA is TGTGCCAGCAGCCTAGAAGCGGGAGTAAGAGAGCAGTACTTC. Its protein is CASSLEAGVREQYF.

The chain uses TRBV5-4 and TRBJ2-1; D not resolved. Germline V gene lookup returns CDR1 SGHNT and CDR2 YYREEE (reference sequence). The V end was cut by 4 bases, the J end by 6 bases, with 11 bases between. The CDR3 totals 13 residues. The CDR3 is CASSPAWGNEQFF. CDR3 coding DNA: TGTGCCAGCAGCCCAGCGTGGGGCAATGAGCAGTTCTTC.

CDR3 protein: CASRGVAGSEAFF. The CDR3 DNA reads TGTGCCAGTCGTGGGGTGGCGGGCAGTGAAGCTTTCTTT. This chain uses TRBV19 with TRBJ1-1; D remains ambiguous. CDR1 is LNHDA, CDR2 SQIVND, per germline (reference sequence). The CDR3 is 13 amino acids. V lost 8 bases and J lost 7, with 17 bases in between.

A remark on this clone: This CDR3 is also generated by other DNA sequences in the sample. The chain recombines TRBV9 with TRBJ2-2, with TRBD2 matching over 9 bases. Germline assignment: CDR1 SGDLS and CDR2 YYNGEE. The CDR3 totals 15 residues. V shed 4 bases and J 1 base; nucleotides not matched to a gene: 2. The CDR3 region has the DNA TGTGCCAGCAGCCCAGCGGGGGGGAACACCGGGGAGCTGTTTTTT. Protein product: CASSPAGGNTGELFF.

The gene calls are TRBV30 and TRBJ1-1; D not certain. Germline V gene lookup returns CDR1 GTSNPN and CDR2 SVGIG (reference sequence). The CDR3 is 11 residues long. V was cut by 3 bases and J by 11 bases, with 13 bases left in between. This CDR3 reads CAWRHSAGAFF. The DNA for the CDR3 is TGTGCCTGGAGACACTCGGCGGGGGCTTTCTTT.

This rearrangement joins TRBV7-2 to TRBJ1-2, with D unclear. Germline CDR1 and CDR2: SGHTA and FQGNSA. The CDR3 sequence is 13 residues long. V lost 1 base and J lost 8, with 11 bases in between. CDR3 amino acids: CASSLVSGRGYTF. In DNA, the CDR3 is TGTGCCAGCAGCTTAGTGTCCGGGAGGGGCTACACCTTC.

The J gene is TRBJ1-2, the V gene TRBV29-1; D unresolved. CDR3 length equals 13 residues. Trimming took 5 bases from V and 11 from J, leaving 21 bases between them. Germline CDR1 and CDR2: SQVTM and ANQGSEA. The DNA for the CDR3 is TGCAGCGTTAACGGCCCCCAGGCTTTGGAGTACACCTTC. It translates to CSVNGPQALEYTF.

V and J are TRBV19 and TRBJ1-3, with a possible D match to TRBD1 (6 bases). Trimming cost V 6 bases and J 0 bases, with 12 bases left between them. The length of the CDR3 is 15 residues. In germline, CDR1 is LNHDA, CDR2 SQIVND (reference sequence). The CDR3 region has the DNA TGTGCCAGTAGGGTGACAGGTGACTCTGGAAACACCATATATTTT. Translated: CASRVTGDSGNTIYF.

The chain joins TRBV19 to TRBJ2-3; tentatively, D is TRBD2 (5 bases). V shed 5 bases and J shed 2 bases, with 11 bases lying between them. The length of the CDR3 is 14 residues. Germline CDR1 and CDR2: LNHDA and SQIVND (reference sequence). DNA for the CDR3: TGTGCCAGTAGTTGGGCGGGCTCCACAGATACGCAGTATTTT. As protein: CASSWAGSTDTQYF.

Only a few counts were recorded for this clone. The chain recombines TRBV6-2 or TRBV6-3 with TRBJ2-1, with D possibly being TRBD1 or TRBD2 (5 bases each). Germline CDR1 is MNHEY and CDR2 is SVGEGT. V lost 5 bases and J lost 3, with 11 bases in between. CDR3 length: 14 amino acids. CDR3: CASSTGTFYNEQFF. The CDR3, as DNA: TGTGCCAGCAGTACCGGGACGTTCTACAATGAGCAGTTCTTC.

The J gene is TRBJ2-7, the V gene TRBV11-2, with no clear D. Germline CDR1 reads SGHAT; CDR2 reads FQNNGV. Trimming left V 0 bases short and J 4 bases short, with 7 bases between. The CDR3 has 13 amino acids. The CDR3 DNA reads TGTGCCAGCAGCTTAGATGACGGATACGAGCAGTACTTC. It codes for CASSLDDGYEQYF.

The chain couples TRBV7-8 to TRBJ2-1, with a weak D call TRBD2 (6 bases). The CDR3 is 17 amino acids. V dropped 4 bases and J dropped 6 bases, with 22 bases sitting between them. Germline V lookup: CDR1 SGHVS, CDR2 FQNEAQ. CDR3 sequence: CASSSYYRERVGNEQFF. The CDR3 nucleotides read TGTGCCAGCAGCTCTTACTACCGGGAGAGAGTGGGCAATGAGCAGTTCTTC.

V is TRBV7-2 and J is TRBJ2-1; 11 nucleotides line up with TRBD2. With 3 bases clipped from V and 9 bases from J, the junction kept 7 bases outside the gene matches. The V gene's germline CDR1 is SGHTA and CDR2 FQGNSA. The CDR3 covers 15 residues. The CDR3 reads CASSFKLAGGTEQFF. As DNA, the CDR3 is TGTGCCAGCAGCTTTAAGCTAGCGGGAGGAACTGAGCAGTTCTTC.